Below are 14 T cell receptor beta chains sequenced from a single sample in a study of PD-1 blockade in classical Hodgkin lymphoma. The table came from immunoSEQ multiplex PCR; TCRdb's copy has only in-frame clones and leaves some out. The table includes around 19,000 clones, about 80% detected once. Time point noted: cycle 4 day 1 (C4D1), after about 6 weeks of nivolumab. Each of the patients experienced relapse following autologous stem cell transplantation, and their brentuximab vedotin exposure differed. From thawed PBMCs, CD8+ T cells were isolated by magnetic negative selection. This specimen consisted of CD8+ T cells from blood, obtained before the fourth cycle of nivolumab. The origin of the receptors is a human donor with classical Hodgkin lymphoma.

As regards this clone: Within the sample, other DNA sequences also encode this same CDR3. The CDR3 here is CASSQDRGYEQYF. The CDR3 DNA reads as TGCGCCAGCAGCCAAGACAGGGGTTACGAGCAGTACTTC. The J gene is TRBJ2-7, the V gene TRBV4-1, with a weak D call TRBD1 (6 bases). This CDR3 region has 13 residues. V was clipped by 0 bases and J by 4 bases, with 7 bases between them. From germline, CDR1 is MGHRA and CDR2 YSYEKL.

The chain has TRBV23-1 and TRBJ1-5; weak D call: TRBD1 (5 bases). TRBV23-1 is known as an ORF, though its function is uncertain. The CDR3 has 17 residues. The V end lost 3 bases, the J end lost 5 bases, and 20 bases lay between the germline ends. The CDR3 protein is CASSQQEPGAGDQPQHF. The CDR3 region has the DNA TGCGCCAGCAGTCAGCAGGAACCGGGAGCGGGGGATCAGCCCCAGCATTTT.

The chain recombines TRBV19 with TRBJ1-3; D remains unclear. This CDR3 has 18 amino acids. V lost 3 bases and J 0 bases, leaving 18 bases between the germline ends. Germline V lookup: CDR1 LNHDA, CDR2 SQIVND (reference sequence). The CDR3 spells CASSMVWQARISGNTIYF. As DNA, the CDR3 is TGTGCCAGTAGTATGGTCTGGCAGGCCCGTATCTCTGGAAACACCATATATTTT.

The chain couples TRBV11-2 to TRBJ2-3; a weak D match, TRBD2 (6 bases). The ends were cut back, 5 bases at V and 2 bases at J, with 17 bases in the middle. Looked up from germline, CDR1 is SGHAT and CDR2 is FQNNGV. This CDR3 comprises 16 residues. DNA of the CDR3: TGTGCCAGCAGCCCACGGTCGCGGGGATACACAGATACGCAGTATTTT. Translating it yields CASSPRSRGYTDTQYF. Full variable domain (rest looked up from reference TRBV11-2 and TRBJ2-3): EAGVAQSPRYKIIEKRQSVAFWCNPISGHATLYWYQQILGQGPKLLIQFQNNGVVDDSQLPKDRFSAERLKGVDSTLKIQPAKLEDSAVYLCASSPRSRGYTDTQYFGPGTRLTVL.

This chain uses TRBV6-1 with TRBJ1-4; D is unclear. V lost 0 bases and J lost 2, with 7 bases in between. In germline, CDR1 is MNHNS, CDR2 SASEGT. The CDR3 sequence is 15 residues long. The CDR3 DNA reads TGTGCCAGCAGTGAAGCGCCCGGGACTAATGAAAAACTGTTTTTT. Translating it yields CASSEAPGTNEKLFF.

The CDR3 sequence is CASSLDGPRSPLHF. The CDR3 coding sequence is TGTGCCAGCAGCTTAGATGGGCCACGTTCACCCCTCCACTTT. The chain is built from TRBV7-8 and TRBJ1-6; D remains unclear. V was shortened by 1 base and J by 9 bases, with 10 bases between the two germline ends. CDR3 length: 14 amino acids. Germline-derived CDR1 and CDR2 are SGHVS and FQNEAQ.

The chain has TRBV15 and TRBJ1-4; 8 bases agree with TRBD1. Germline CDR1 and CDR2: LNHNV and YYDKDF (reference sequence). This CDR3 is built from 14 residues. J was trimmed by 5 bases and V by 5 bases; bases with no gene match: 4. CDR3: CATSGRTGNEKLFF. CDR3 coding DNA: TGTGCCACCAGCGGAAGGACAGGGAATGAAAAACTGTTTTTT.

CDR3 nucleotide sequence: TGTGCCAGCAGCTTCCTAATAACTGATTATAGCAATCAGCCCCAGCATTTT. This sequence encodes CASSFLITDYSNQPQHF. J is TRBJ1-5 and V is TRBV5-8, with D unclear. This CDR3 is built from 17 residues. Trimming cost V 2 bases and J 0 bases, with 15 bases left between them. Germline V lookup: CDR1 SGHTS, CDR2 YDEGEE.

The chain has TRBV19 and TRBJ1-3; D is unclear. Looked up from germline, CDR1 is LNHDA and CDR2 is SQIVND (reference sequence). The CDR3 is made up of 12 amino acids. Trimming removed 9 bases at V and 0 bases at J, with 6 bases between. CDR3 DNA sequence: TGTGCCAGCGAAAGCTCTGGAAACACCATATATTTT. Its translation is CASESSGNTIYF.

This clone was seen a handful of times. The rearrangement uses TRBV4-3 and TRBJ2-1; 8 positions agree with TRBD2. The V gene's germline CDR1 is LGHNA and CDR2 YSLEER. V shed 1 base and J 4 bases; nucleotides not matched to a gene: 6. The CDR3 is made up of 16 amino acids. The CDR3 reads CASSQVTGGEYNEQFF. CDR3 coding DNA: TGCGCCAGCAGCCAAGTTACCGGGGGGGAGTACAATGAGCAGTTCTTC.

The chain links TRBV6-5 to TRBJ1-2; 7 bases fit TRBD1. Losses at the gene ends were 6 bases for V and 8 bases for J; bases not matched to a gene: 15. From germline, CDR1 is MNHEY and CDR2 SVGAGI. The CDR3 runs 15 residues. CDR3 residues: CASSTFSLTGRGYTF. Here the CDR3 DNA reads TGTGCCAGCAGCACCTTCTCATTGACAGGGCGCGGCTACACCTTC.

The genes are TRBV7-6 and TRBJ1-3; D is undetermined. Germline loops: CDR1 SGHVS, CDR2 FNYEAQ. Trimming cost V 8 bases and J 0 bases, with 14 bases left between them. The CDR3 length is 15 residues. Written as DNA, the CDR3 is TGTGCCAGCGGACTCAGGACGGCCTCTGGAAACACCATATATTTT. Translated, it gives CASGLRTASGNTIYF.

This rearrangement joins TRBV18 to TRBJ2-5, with D uncertain. Trimming pared 6 bases from V and 1 base from J, leaving 6 bases between. CDR1 is KGHSH and CDR2 is LQKENI in the germline V gene. This CDR3 comprises 12 residues. This CDR3 reads CASSTGQETQYF. The DNA for the CDR3 is TGTGCCAGCTCTACGGGCCAAGAGACCCAGTACTTC. Filled out from reference TRBV18 and TRBJ2-5, the complete variable domain reads NAGVMQNPRHLVRRRGQEARLRCSPMKGHSHVYWYRQLPEEGLKFMVYLQKENIIDESGMPKERFSAEFPKEGPSILRIQQVVRGDSAAYFCASSTGQETQYFGPGTRLLVL.

This sequence joins TRBV27 and TRBJ1-5, with no clear D. CDR1 is MNHEY and CDR2 is SMNVEV in the germline V gene (reference sequence). With 7 bases removed from V and 0 bases from J, the gap between germline ends came to 13 bases. This CDR3 is 15 amino acids long. The CDR3 DNA reads as TGTGCCAGCACCGACACCGTTTATAGCAATCAGCCCCAGCATTTT. This codes for CASTDTVYSNQPQHF.